These T cell receptor beta chains were read from a single sample in a study of CD8 T cells in Susac syndrome. One entry per CDR3 protein results from TCRdb running MiXCR on the immunoSEQ multiplex PCR reads. The sample holds under 550,000 distinct CDR3 sequences, approximately 85% seen once. The sample consisted of CD8+ T cells from PBMCs. Source of these receptors: a human donor with multiple sclerosis. Both conserved end residues are part of each CDR3. Fields, in order: clone size, J gene, D gene, V gene, CDR3 protein, CDR3 DNA. A D gene is named only where the DNA matches it firmly. Expanded clones get a size class; other rows say once, few or many, or leave the size out.

clone size: NA
J gene: TRBJ1-2
D gene: TRBD1
V gene: TRBV11-2
CDR3 protein: CASSLGRQGINYGYTF
CDR3 DNA: TGTGCCAGCAGCTTAGGGCGACAGGGCATTAACTATGGCTACACCTTC

clone size: NA
J gene: TRBJ2-5
D gene: NA
V gene: TRBV7-2
CDR3 protein: CASSHVGQKETQYF
CDR3 DNA: TGTGCCAGCAGCCACGTCGGACAGAAAGAGACCCAGTACTTC

clone size: NA
J gene: TRBJ2-7
D gene: TRBD2
V gene: TRBV6-5
CDR3 protein: CASSYGRGSAYEQYF
CDR3 DNA: TGTGCCAGCAGTTACGGGAGGGGATCTGCCTACGAGCAGTACTTC

clone size: NA
J gene: TRBJ2-1
D gene: TRBD2
V gene: TRBV5-8
CDR3 protein: CASAREFGYNEQFF
CDR3 DNA: TGTGCCAGCGCGCGGGAGTTTGGGTACAATGAGCAGTTCTTC

clone size: NA
J gene: TRBJ1-5
D gene: NA
V gene: TRBV2
CDR3 protein: CASIESSNQPQHF
CDR3 DNA: TGTGCCAGCATAGAAAGTAGCAATCAGCCCCAGCATTTT

clone size: NA
J gene: TRBJ2-5
D gene: NA
V gene: TRBV29-1
CDR3 protein: CSVEDLRVGSRETQYF
CDR3 DNA: TGCAGCGTTGAAGATCTTAGGGTGGGGTCACGAGAGACCCAGTACTTC

clone size: NA
J gene: TRBJ1-1
D gene: NA
V gene: TRBV5-1
CDR3 protein: CASSPGSEETEAFF
CDR3 DNA: TGCGCCAGCAGCCCCGGTTCCGAGGAGACTGAAGCTTTCTTT

clone size: NA
J gene: TRBJ1-5
D gene: NA
V gene: TRBV19
CDR3 protein: CASTLGSGQPQHF
CDR3 DNA: TGTGCCAGTACACTAGGGTCGGGTCAGCCCCAGCATTTT

clone size: few
J gene: TRBJ2-7
D gene: TRBD1
V gene: TRBV27
CDR3 protein: CASSLLRRQGFLDEQYF
CDR3 DNA: TGTGCCAGCAGTCTTCTTAGGAGACAGGGTTTTTTAGACGAGCAGTACTTC

clone size: NA
J gene: TRBJ2-3
D gene: TRBD1
V gene: TRBV2
CDR3 protein: CASVGQDEDTQYF
CDR3 DNA: TGTGCCAGCGTGGGACAGGACGAAGATACGCAGTATTTT

clone size: NA
J gene: TRBJ2-5
D gene: NA
V gene: TRBV5-4
CDR3 protein: CASSFQGFLQETQYF
CDR3 DNA: TGTGCCAGCAGCTTCCAGGGGTTTCTTCAAGAGACCCAGTACTTC

clone size: NA
J gene: TRBJ2-7
D gene: NA
V gene: TRBV3-1
CDR3 protein: CASSQGGAYEQYF
CDR3 DNA: TGTGCCAGCAGCCAAGGCGGGGCCTACGAGCAGTACTTC

clone size: NA
J gene: TRBJ2-1
D gene: NA
V gene: TRBV3-1
CDR3 protein: CASSPILDNEQFF
CDR3 DNA: TGTGCCAGCAGTCCCATCCTAGACAATGAGCAGTTCTTC

clone size: NA
J gene: TRBJ2-3
D gene: NA
V gene: TRBV7-9
CDR3 protein: CASSFPGTSTDTQYF
CDR3 DNA: TGTGCCAGCAGCTTCCCCGGGACTAGCACAGATACGCAGTATTTT

clone size: NA
J gene: TRBJ2-1
D gene: NA
V gene: TRBV6-5
CDR3 protein: CASSPSGTNKGGFF
CDR3 DNA: TGTGCCAGCAGTCCCTCCGGGACCAACAAGGGTGGGTTCTTC

clone size: once
J gene: TRBJ2-3
D gene: TRBD1
V gene: TRBV3-1
CDR3 protein: CASSQPGTDQFWTDTQYF
CDR3 DNA: TGTGCCAGCAGCCAACCTGGGACAGACCAGTTTTGGACAGATACGCAGTATTTT

clone size: NA
J gene: TRBJ2-1
D gene: NA
V gene: TRBV27
CDR3 protein: CASSPHPGQHNEQFF
CDR3 DNA: TGTGCCAGCAGTCCCCATCCAGGACAGCACAATGAGCAGTTCTTC

clone size: NA
J gene: TRBJ1-2
D gene: NA
V gene: TRBV12-3/TRBV12-4
CDR3 protein: CASSPTTDYGYTF
CDR3 DNA: TGTGCCAGCAGTCCTACGACGGATTATGGCTACACCTTC

clone size: NA
J gene: TRBJ2-7
D gene: TRBD2
V gene: TRBV27
CDR3 protein: CASSLSIQGLHYEQYF
CDR3 DNA: TGTGCCAGCAGTTTAAGTATCCAGGGACTACATTACGAGCAGTACTTC

clone size: once
J gene: TRBJ2-7
D gene: NA
V gene: TRBV12-3/TRBV12-4
CDR3 protein: CASSSSPGGEQYF
CDR3 DNA: TGTGCCAGCAGCTCCTCCCCGGGCGGCGAGCAGTACTTC

clone size: NA
J gene: TRBJ2-3
D gene: NA
V gene: TRBV7-7
CDR3 protein: CASSLSGAGTDTQYF
CDR3 DNA: TGTGCTAGCAGCTTATCGGGGGCGGGCACAGATACGCAGTATTTT

clone size: NA
J gene: TRBJ2-1
D gene: NA
V gene: TRBV11-2
CDR3 protein: CASAWGFNEQFF
CDR3 DNA: TGTGCCAGCGCATGGGGGTTCAATGAGCAGTTCTTC

clone size: once
J gene: TRBJ2-2
D gene: TRBD1
V gene: TRBV7-6
CDR3 protein: CASRSRQGSNTGELFF
CDR3 DNA: TGTGCCAGCAGGAGCCGACAGGGTTCGAACACCGGGGAGCTGTTTTTT

clone size: NA
J gene: TRBJ1-4
D gene: TRBD1
V gene: TRBV7-9
CDR3 protein: CASSPTGTDSNEKLFF
CDR3 DNA: TGTGCCAGCAGCCCCACCGGGACAGACTCGAATGAAAAACTGTTTTTT

clone size: once
J gene: TRBJ2-5
D gene: TRBD1
V gene: TRBV7-8
CDR3 protein: CASLPGQGRETQYF
CDR3 DNA: TGTGCCAGCTTACCGGGACAGGGGCGAGAGACCCAGTACTTC

clone size: NA
J gene: TRBJ1-5
D gene: TRBD1
V gene: TRBV6-6
CDR3 protein: CASSPWDRHIPQPQHF
CDR3 DNA: TGTGCCAGCAGTCCATGGGACAGGCATATCCCTCAGCCCCAGCATTTT

clone size: once
J gene: TRBJ2-7
D gene: NA
V gene: TRBV4-1
CDR3 protein: CASSVAGTDYEQYF
CDR3 DNA: TGCGCCAGCAGCGTGGCAGGGACGGACTACGAGCAGTACTTC

clone size: NA
J gene: TRBJ2-1
D gene: TRBD2
V gene: TRBV30
CDR3 protein: CAWSVTSGPIQQFF
CDR3 DNA: TGTGCCTGGAGTGTAACTAGCGGACCCATTCAGCAGTTCTTC

clone size: NA
J gene: TRBJ2-1
D gene: TRBD1
V gene: TRBV27
CDR3 protein: CASSPLGTGENEQFF
CDR3 DNA: TGTGCCAGCAGTCCGTTGGGGACAGGGGAGAATGAGCAGTTCTTC

clone size: NA
J gene: TRBJ2-1
D gene: TRBD2
V gene: TRBV7-7
CDR3 protein: CASSPSMTSGTYNEQFF
CDR3 DNA: TGTGCTAGCAGCCCCAGCATGACTAGCGGGACTTACAATGAGCAGTTCTTC

clone size: NA
J gene: TRBJ2-2
D gene: NA
V gene: TRBV7-2
CDR3 protein: CASSRRDFNTGELFF
CDR3 DNA: TGTGCCAGCAGCCGCCGGGACTTCAACACCGGGGAGCTGTTTTTT

clone size: NA
J gene: TRBJ1-2
D gene: NA
V gene: TRBV20-1
CDR3 protein: CSARGSFNYGYTF
CDR3 DNA: TGCAGTGCTAGGGGCAGTTTTAACTATGGCTACACCTTC

clone size: once
J gene: TRBJ1-1
D gene: NA
V gene: TRBV11-2
CDR3 protein: CASSFGAENTEAFF
CDR3 DNA: TGTGCCAGCAGCTTCGGGGCAGAGAACACTGAAGCTTTCTTT

clone size: NA
J gene: TRBJ1-2
D gene: TRBD1
V gene: TRBV5-4
CDR3 protein: CASSNRRDRDLYGYTF
CDR3 DNA: TGTGCCAGCAGCAACCGCCGGGACAGGGATCTCTATGGCTACACCTTC

clone size: NA
J gene: TRBJ2-7
D gene: TRBD2
V gene: TRBV28
CDR3 protein: CASSPYTSGRDEQYF
CDR3 DNA: TGTGCCAGCAGTCCTTATACTAGCGGGAGAGACGAGCAGTACTTC

clone size: NA
J gene: TRBJ1-5
D gene: NA
V gene: TRBV27
CDR3 protein: CASSRWGNQPQHF
CDR3 DNA: TGTGCCAGCAGTAGATGGGGCAATCAGCCCCAGCATTTT

clone size: NA
J gene: TRBJ1-1
D gene: NA
V gene: TRBV5-6
CDR3 protein: CASSLAGPGSGAFEAFF
CDR3 DNA: TGTGCCAGCAGCTTGGCTGGACCGGGCTCGGGGGCTTTTGAAGCTTTCTTT

clone size: NA
J gene: TRBJ2-7
D gene: NA
V gene: TRBV3-1
CDR3 protein: CASSQDPSIPAWEQYF
CDR3 DNA: TGTGCCAGCAGCCAAGATCCTAGCATCCCGGCGTGGGAGCAGTACTTC

clone size: NA
J gene: TRBJ1-1
D gene: NA
V gene: TRBV12-3/TRBV12-4
CDR3 protein: CASGGFMNTEAFF
CDR3 DNA: TGTGCCAGCGGCGGGTTCATGAACACTGAAGCTTTCTTT

clone size: NA
J gene: TRBJ1-1
D gene: NA
V gene: TRBV7-9
CDR3 protein: CASRNPMNTEAFF
CDR3 DNA: TGTGCCAGCAGAAACCCGATGAACACTGAAGCTTTCTTT

clone size: NA
J gene: TRBJ2-6
D gene: TRBD1
V gene: TRBV7-6
CDR3 protein: CASSLVGTGGSGANVLTF
CDR3 DNA: TGTGCCAGCAGCTTAGTGGGGACAGGGGGCTCTGGGGCCAACGTCCTGACTTTC

clone size: NA
J gene: TRBJ1-4
D gene: TRBD1
V gene: TRBV4-1
CDR3 protein: CASSQGGTANEKLFF
CDR3 DNA: TGCGCCAGCAGCCAAGGAGGGACAGCTAATGAAAAACTGTTTTTT

clone size: NA
J gene: TRBJ2-3
D gene: NA
V gene: TRBV27
CDR3 protein: CASSSYSRGEANF
CDR3 DNA: TGTGCCAGCAGTTCCTATTCCAGGGGTGAGGCGAATTTT

clone size: NA
J gene: TRBJ2-1
D gene: NA
V gene: TRBV27
CDR3 protein: CASSFGSASSYNEQFF
CDR3 DNA: TGTGCCAGCAGTTTCGGTAGTGCTAGCTCCTACAATGAGCAGTTCTTC

clone size: NA
J gene: TRBJ1-2
D gene: TRBD1
V gene: TRBV6-5
CDR3 protein: CASSFTGDAYGYTF
CDR3 DNA: TGTGCCAGCAGTTTTACAGGGGACGCCTATGGCTACACCTTC

clone size: NA
J gene: TRBJ2-3
D gene: TRBD2
V gene: TRBV11-2
CDR3 protein: CASSQGGGYTQYF
CDR3 DNA: TGTGCCAGCAGCCAGGGCGGGGGATATACGCAGTATTTT

clone size: once
J gene: TRBJ2-7
D gene: TRBD1
V gene: TRBV2
CDR3 protein: CASSAAGGAVDEQYF
CDR3 DNA: TGTGCCAGCAGTGCGGCAGGGGGCGCCGTCGACGAGCAGTACTTC

clone size: NA
J gene: TRBJ1-1
D gene: TRBD1
V gene: TRBV29-1
CDR3 protein: CSVGDSLENTEAFF
CDR3 DNA: TGCAGCGTTGGGGACAGCCTTGAGAACACTGAAGCTTTCTTT

clone size: NA
J gene: TRBJ1-2
D gene: NA
V gene: TRBV25-1
CDR3 protein: CASSEFWGNYGYTF
CDR3 DNA: TGTGCCAGCAGTGAATTTTGGGGGAACTATGGCTACACCTTC

clone size: NA
J gene: TRBJ1-3
D gene: NA
V gene: TRBV28
CDR3 protein: CASKRPFSGNTIYF
CDR3 DNA: TGTGCCAGCAAACGACCATTCTCTGGAAACACCATATATTTT

clone size: NA
J gene: TRBJ2-1
D gene: NA
V gene: TRBV12-2
CDR3 protein: CASRLVETSGAPGEQFF
CDR3 DNA: TGTGCAAGTCGCTTAGTCGAGACTAGCGGGGCCCCGGGGGAGCAGTTCTTC

clone size: NA
J gene: TRBJ1-2
D gene: NA
V gene: TRBV2
CDR3 protein: CASSESLPGAYGYTF
CDR3 DNA: TGTGCCAGCAGTGAAAGCCTACCAGGGGCTTATGGCTACACCTTC

clone size: NA
J gene: TRBJ1-2
D gene: TRBD1
V gene: TRBV30
CDR3 protein: CAWSGGPGQGFGYTF
CDR3 DNA: TGTGCCTGGAGTGGGGGTCCGGGACAGGGTTTTGGCTACACCTTC

clone size: NA
J gene: TRBJ2-6
D gene: NA
V gene: TRBV6-1
CDR3 protein: CASTWLSSGANVLTF
CDR3 DNA: TGTGCCAGCACGTGGCTGAGCTCTGGGGCCAACGTCCTGACTTTC

clone size: few
J gene: TRBJ2-7
D gene: NA
V gene: TRBV6-1
CDR3 protein: CASSEETGVAFEQYF
CDR3 DNA: TGTGCCAGCAGTGAAGAGACGGGGGTGGCCTTCGAGCAGTACTTC

clone size: NA
J gene: TRBJ2-7
D gene: TRBD2
V gene: TRBV6-5
CDR3 protein: CASSYGEGTSRRYF
CDR3 DNA: TGTGCCAGCAGTTACGGGGAAGGGACTAGCCGCCGGTACTTC

clone size: NA
J gene: TRBJ2-5
D gene: TRBD1
V gene: TRBV18
CDR3 protein: CASSPVDRDGQETQYF
CDR3 DNA: TGTGCCAGCTCACCAGTGGACAGGGACGGGCAAGAGACCCAGTACTTC

clone size: NA
J gene: TRBJ2-1
D gene: TRBD2
V gene: TRBV5-4
CDR3 protein: CASTDYGLAGYYNEQFF
CDR3 DNA: TGTGCCAGCACCGACTATGGACTAGCCGGGTACTACAATGAGCAGTTCTTC

clone size: once
J gene: TRBJ1-1
D gene: NA
V gene: TRBV6-5
CDR3 protein: CASAAGISSEAFF
CDR3 DNA: TGTGCCAGCGCGGCGGGTATAAGCTCTGAAGCTTTCTTT

clone size: NA
J gene: TRBJ1-1
D gene: NA
V gene: TRBV19
CDR3 protein: CASSAGQPEAFF
CDR3 DNA: TGTGCCAGTAGTGCCGGACAGCCTGAAGCTTTCTTT